Presented here are 8 T cell receptor beta chains from one specimen sequenced in a study of blood T cell repertoires in COVID-19. Only in-frame clones appear in the TCRdb table, and some are missing; sequencing was by immunoSEQ multiplex PCR. The sample yields about 480,000 clones, roughly 91% seen once. Sequenced sample: peripheral blood. The receptor source for this set is a woman aged 50 to 60 with COVID-19, enrolled during active disease.

CDR3 loop: CASQRAEVEAFF. The CDR3 DNA reads as TGTGCCAGCCAACGCGCAGAGGTTGAGGCTTTCTTT. The chain links TRBV2 to TRBJ1-1; D unresolved. The germline V and J ends were trimmed by 8 bases and 11 bases, with 18 bases remaining between them. The CDR3 is 12 amino acids. Germline V gene sequence: CDR1 SNHLY, CDR2 FYNNEI.

Comments on this clone: A junction end diverges from the germline sequence, so it may reflect a read error. The chain combines TRBV7-9 with TRBJ1-1; TRBD1 matches 7 bases. CDR1 and CDR2 from the germline V gene are SEHNR and FQNEAQ (reference sequence). The CDR3 has 12 residues. The chain's CDR3 is CASSLGQDEAFF. The CDR3 DNA sequence: TGTGCCAGCAGTTTAGGACAGGATGAAGCTTTCTTT. Variable domain in full (rest from reference TRBV7-9 and TRBJ1-1): DTGVSQNPRHKITKRGQNVTFRCDPISEHNRLYWYRQTLGQGPEFLTYFQNEAQLEKSRLLSDRFSAERPKGSFSTLEIQRTEQGDSAMYLCASSLGQDEAFFGQGTRLTVV.

This clone was seen a handful of times. The CDR3 sequence is CASSGGQGEPQHF. The CDR3 DNA sequence: TGTGCCAGCAGCGGGGGACAGGGAGAGCCCCAGCATTTT. The chain uses TRBV5-6 and TRBJ1-5, with 9 bases that match TRBD1. Germline loops: CDR1 SGHDT, CDR2 YYEEEE. V lost 4 bases, J lost 8 bases, and 4 bases stayed unmatched. The CDR3 is 13 residues long. The full variable domain, with the rest looked up from reference TRBV5-6 and TRBJ1-5, is DAGVTQSPTHLIKTRGQQVTLRCSPKSGHDTVSWYQQALGQGPQFIFQYYEEEERQRGNFPDRFSGHQFPNYSSELNVNALLLGDSALYLCASSGGQGEPQHFGDGTRLSIL.

The DNA for the CDR3 is TGTGCCAGCAGCCCCGACGGCGGGCCTCGCGAGCAGTACTTC. It is translated as CASSPDGGPREQYF. This chain joins TRBV7-9 and TRBJ2-7; D possibly corresponds to TRBD2 (5 bases). The germline V gene has CDR1 SEHNR and CDR2 FQNEAQ (reference sequence). CDR3 length equals 14 residues. V lost 5 bases, J lost 6 bases, and 17 bases lay in between.

V usage is TRBV2 and J usage is TRBJ2-4; D is perhaps TRBD2 (6 bases). Looked up from germline, CDR1 is SNHLY and CDR2 is FYNNEI. CDR3 length equals 15 residues. V was shortened by 7 bases and J by 3 bases, with 16 bases between the two germline ends. The CDR3 DNA reads TGTGCCAGCAAGATCTGGGGGGTTGGCAAAAACATTCAGTACTTC. Its translation: CASKIWGVGKNIQYF. Supplemented by reference TRBV2 and TRBJ2-4, the full variable domain reads EPEVTQTPSHQVTQMGQEVILRCVPISNHLYFYWYRQILGQKVEFLVSFYNNEISEKSEIFDDQFSVERPDGSNFTLKIRSTKLEDSAMYFCASKIWGVGKNIQYFGAGTRLSVL.

This chain connects TRBV19 to TRBJ2-3; 12 bases align to TRBD2. Germline-derived CDR1 and CDR2 are LNHDA and SQIVND (reference sequence). This CDR3 spans 15 amino acids. V shed 3 bases, J shed 5 bases, and the junction held 3 bases outside the gene matches. The CDR3 is CASSMASGGVDTQYF. In nucleotides, the CDR3 is TGTGCCAGTAGTATGGCTAGCGGGGGGGTAGATACGCAGTATTTT. Full variable domain (rest looked up from reference TRBV19 and TRBJ2-3): DGGITQSPKYLFRKEGQNVTLSCEQNLNHDAMYWYRQDPGQGLRLIYYSQIVNDFQKGDIAEGYSVSREKKESFPLTVTSAQKNPTAFYLCASSMASGGVDTQYFGPGTRLTVL.

V is TRBV3-1 (or the pseudogene TRBV3-2) and J is TRBJ1-6; D perhaps matches TRBD1 (5 bases). In germline, CDR1 is LGHDT, CDR2 YNNKEL (reference sequence). The CDR3 consists of 15 residues. Trimming took 4 bases from V and 6 from J, leaving 13 bases between them. The CDR3 here is CASSLRGVRNSPLHF. The CDR3, as DNA: TGTGCCAGCAGCCTACGGGGGGTCCGTAATTCACCCCTCCACTTT.

The J gene is TRBJ1-3, the V gene TRBV6-5; 10 nucleotides line up with TRBD1. The germline V gene encodes CDR1 MNHEY and CDR2 SVGAGI. The length of the CDR3 is 13 residues. After removal of 7 bases from V and 4 bases from J, the junction contained 1 base not matched to a gene. CDR3 nucleotide sequence: TGTGCCAGCATGGGACAGGGGGGAAACACCATATATTTT. Translation: CASMGQGGNTIYF.